Below are 19 T cell receptor beta chains sequenced from a single sample in a study of OX40 agonist ivuxolimab in advanced cancers. This table comes from immunoSEQ multiplex PCR, and its TCRdb copy is limited to in-frame clones, with some not included. The sample contains 60,000 to 65,000 clones, 83% of which appear only once. The starting material was CD4+ or CD8+ T cells sorted from blood, obtained in a trial of the OX40 agonist ivuxolimab. The receptors here all came from an adult with an advanced solid tumor such as melanoma, head and neck, liver or kidney cancer.

V usage is TRBV5-4 and J usage is TRBJ2-3, with TRBD1 matching over 8 bases. The V gene end was trimmed by 1 base and the J gene end by 4 bases; junction bases not matched to a gene: 11. This CDR3 is 17 amino acids long. CDR1 and CDR2 (germline): SGHNT, YYREEE (reference sequence). CDR3 DNA: TGTGCCAGCAGCTTGCCGAAGACAGGGGTGGGAGCAGATACGCAGTATTTT. Translated, it gives CASSLPKTGVGADTQYF.

J is TRBJ1-4 and V is TRBV10-1; D call uncertain. Germline lookup yields CDR1 WNHNN and CDR2 SYGVQD (reference sequence). Trimming cost V 3 bases and J 2 bases, with 10 bases left between them. This CDR3 comprises 15 residues. Here the CDR3 DNA reads TGCGCCAGCAGTGAAGGAACCGCCACTAATGAAAAACTGTTTTTT. It yields the protein CASSEGTATNEKLFF.

The CDR3 nucleotides read TGTGCCAGCAGTTACGGACTAGCGGGAGGGGGGGAGACCCAGTACTTC. It is translated as CASSYGLAGGGETQYF. This rearrangement joins TRBV6-5 to TRBJ2-5, with TRBD2 identical over 15 bases. The CDR3 runs to 16 residues. Germline V gene sequence: CDR1 MNHEY, CDR2 SVGAGI. The V gene end was trimmed by 2 bases and the J gene end by 5 bases; junction bases not matched to a gene: 3.

This clone has just one count. The gene calls are TRBV6-6 and TRBJ2-1, with unresolved D. The germline V gene encodes CDR1 MNHNY and CDR2 SVGAGI (reference sequence). The CDR3 is made up of 10 amino acids. With 2 bases removed from V and 11 bases from J, the gap between germline ends came to 4 bases. The CDR3 region is CASSYPKQFF. The CDR3 coding sequence is TGTGCCAGCAGTTACCCTAAGCAGTTCTTC.

The chain couples TRBV9 to TRBJ2-1, with 7 positions matching TRBD2. The germline CDR1 and CDR2 sequences are SGDLS and YYNGEE. This CDR3 region has 20 residues. With V trimmed by 0 bases and J by 8 bases, 23 bases remained unmatched. The CDR3 nucleotides are TGTGCCAGCAGCGTAGCGGCACGGAGAGCAGACGCGGGGGTTAGGCATGAGCAGTTCTTC. It is translated as CASSVAARRADAGVRHEQFF.

The chain recombines TRBV7-9 with TRBJ2-3; 7 bases match TRBD2. The CDR3 loop spans 14 amino acids. Germline loops: CDR1 SEHNR, CDR2 FQNEAQ (reference sequence). J lost 4 bases, V lost 5 bases, and 6 bases had no gene match. CDR3 sequence: CASSARLAADTQYF. The DNA of the CDR3 is TGTGCCAGCAGCGCCCGACTAGCAGCAGATACGCAGTATTTT.

V and J are TRBV6-6 and TRBJ2-7, with 15 positions matching TRBD2. In germline, CDR1 is MNHNY, CDR2 SVGAGI (reference sequence). This CDR3 comprises 16 residues. With V trimmed by 5 bases and J by 7 bases, 9 bases remained unmatched. The CDR3 reads CASSRGLAGGPGEQYF. The CDR3 nucleotides are TGTGCCAGCAGTCGCGGACTAGCGGGAGGGCCGGGAGAGCAGTACTTC.

The gene calls are TRBV29-1 and TRBJ2-3, with D maybe TRBD2 (5 bases). V shed 7 bases and J shed 0 bases, with 11 bases lying between them. CDR1 and CDR2 from the germline V gene are SQVTM and ANQGSEA. This CDR3 comprises 13 residues. CDR3 residues: CSGTRTSTDTQYF. The CDR3 DNA reads as TGCAGCGGGACTCGCACAAGCACAGATACGCAGTATTTT.

The rearrangement joins TRBV7-8 to TRBJ2-7; D is uncertain. V lost 1 base and J lost 3, with 7 bases in between. Germline CDR1 reads SGHVS; CDR2 reads FQNEAQ. The CDR3 has 13 residues. In nucleotides, the CDR3 is TGTGCCAGCAGCTTAGTGAGTGGCTACGAGCAGTACTTC. It is translated as CASSLVSGYEQYF.

V gene TRBV12-5 combines with J gene TRBJ1-2; weak D call: TRBD1 (6 bases). V lost 6 bases and J lost 8, with 22 bases in between. CDR1 and CDR2 (germline): LGHNT, FRNRAP. The CDR3 length is 15 residues. CDR3 bases: TGTGCTAGTGGCCGACAGGTTCGGGGCTTGAACGGCTACACCTTC. It yields the protein CASGRQVRGLNGYTF. The complete variable domain, with remaining parts taken from reference TRBV12-5 and TRBJ1-2, reads DARVTQTPRHKVTEMGQEVTMRCQPILGHNTVFWYRQTMMQGLELLAYFRNRAPLDDSGMPKDRFSAEMPDATLATLKIQPSEPRDSAVYFCASGRQVRGLNGYTFGSGTRLTVV.

The rearrangement joins TRBV10-3 to TRBJ2-1, with no clear D. CDR3 size: 11 residues. The germline V gene encodes CDR1 ENHRY and CDR2 SYGVKD. Trimming removed 10 bases at V and 7 bases at J, with 11 bases between. CDR3 amino acids: CATKGVNEQFF. CDR3 in DNA: TGTGCCACGAAAGGTGTGAATGAGCAGTTCTTC.

The V and J genes are TRBV2 and TRBJ1-5, with 7 bases that match TRBD1. The V gene end was trimmed by 6 bases and the J gene end by 6 bases; junction bases not matched to a gene: 5. CDR3 length: 13 residues. Germline loops: CDR1 SNHLY, CDR2 FYNNEI. CDR3 sequence (DNA): TGTGCCAGCAGAACTGACAGGGCTCAGCCCCAGCATTTT. This translates into CASRTDRAQPQHF.

V usage is TRBV7-9 and J usage is TRBJ2-7; TRBD1 is a possible D gene (6 bases). Germline CDR1 is SEHNR and CDR2 is FQNEAQ (reference sequence). There are 14 residues in the CDR3. Trimming shortened V by 2 bases and J by 0 bases, and 8 bases separated the two germline ends. The CDR3 bases are TGTGCCAGCAGCTTACTACAGGGCTCCTACGAGCAGTACTTC. It translates to CASSLLQGSYEQYF.

V is TRBV6-1 and J is TRBJ1-1; tentative D call: TRBD1 (6 bases). This CDR3 is 13 amino acids long. Germline values: CDR1 MNHNS, CDR2 SASEGT. Trimming cost V 4 bases and J 1 base, with 7 bases left between them. DNA for the CDR3: TGTGCCAGCAGTGGGACAGCGAACACTGAAGCTTTCTTT. Protein product: CASSGTANTEAFF.

The rearrangement uses TRBV4-1 and TRBJ1-2; maybe TRBD1 (5 bases). CDR3 length equals 15 residues. Looked up from germline, CDR1 is MGHRA and CDR2 is YSYEKL. The V gene lost 2 bases and the J gene lost 2 bases, with 12 bases spanning the gap. The CDR3 coding sequence is TGCGCCAGCAGCCAACCGACAGACAAAAACTATGGCTACACCTTC. Encoded protein: CASSQPTDKNYGYTF.

This clone was recorded once. The chain is built from TRBV5-1 and TRBJ2-3, with 10 nucleotides matching TRBD2. Germline V gene lookup returns CDR1 SGHRS and CDR2 YFSETQ. The CDR3 runs 15 residues. J was trimmed by 2 bases and V by 4 bases; bases with no gene match: 4. The CDR3 DNA sequence: TGCGCCAGCAGCCAGAGCGGGAGGGTCACAGATACGCAGTATTTT. It specifies CASSQSGRVTDTQYF.

This clone qualifies as medium-sized. This chain uses TRBV6-4 with TRBJ1-2; D gene ambiguous. Trimming pared 4 bases from V and 8 bases from J, leaving 14 bases between. Germline CDR1 reads MRHNA; CDR2 reads SNTAGT. The CDR3 extends over 13 amino acids. CDR3 sequence reads: CASSATGLIGYTF. Written as DNA, the CDR3 is TGTGCCAGCAGTGCCACCGGGCTTATCGGCTACACCTTC.

The rearrangement links TRBV12-5 to TRBJ1-4; 7 bases align to TRBD1. CDR1 is LGHNT and CDR2 is FRNRAP in the germline V gene. The CDR3 loop spans 19 amino acids. J gave up 0 bases and V 5 bases, and 15 bases lay outside the gene matches. The CDR3 region is CASGRPVLGTVATNEKLFF. Written as DNA, the CDR3 is TGTGCTAGTGGTCGACCTGTCCTCGGGACAGTCGCAACTAATGAAAAACTGTTTTTT.

This clone came up a few times. This chain connects TRBV6-5 to TRBJ2-1; maybe TRBD2 (6 bases). CDR1 is MNHEY, CDR2 SVGAGI, per germline. The germline V and J ends were trimmed by 7 bases and 0 bases, with 13 bases remaining between them. The CDR3 sequence is 15 residues long. The CDR3 region has the DNA TGTGCCAGCACCACTCTAGCGAGCTCCTACAATGAGCAGTTCTTC. This encodes CASTTLASSYNEQFF.